Each of the 17 T cell receptor beta chains below was sequenced from the same sample in a study of blood T cell repertoires in COVID-19. Method: immunoSEQ multiplex PCR; TCRdb's copy keeps in-frame clones and lacks some. Of fewer than 200,000 clones listed, roughly 80% were seen once; the top ten hold roughly 8.8%. Source material: peripheral blood. These TCRs come from a woman aged 80 or over with COVID-19, enrolled during active disease.

The chain links TRBV7-9 to TRBJ1-4; the D is unclear. V dropped 5 bases and J dropped 6 bases, with 10 bases sitting between them. From germline, CDR1 is SEHNR and CDR2 FQNEAQ (reference sequence). The CDR3 length is 13 residues. This CDR3 reads CASSRGQYEKLFF. The CDR3 DNA is TGTGCCAGCAGCCGCGGTCAGTATGAAAAACTGTTTTTT. The full variable domain, its missing parts supplied by reference TRBV7-9 and TRBJ1-4, is DTGVSQNPRHKITKRGQNVTFRCDPISEHNRLYWYRQTLGQGPEFLTYFQNEAQLEKSRLLSDRFSAERPKGSFSTLEIQRTEQGDSAMYLCASSRGQYEKLFFGSGTQLSVL.

The chain has TRBV11-2 and TRBJ2-7; D is unresolved. The CDR3 contains 14 residues. V was clipped by 1 base and J by 4 bases, with 11 bases between them. The germline V gene encodes CDR1 SGHAT and CDR2 FQNNGV. The DNA of the CDR3 is TGTGCCAGCAGCTTAGGTGTCGGCGGATACGAGCAGTACTTC. Its protein product is CASSLGVGGYEQYF.

The V gene is TRBV2, the J gene TRBJ1-5; TRBD1 matches at 8 bases. This CDR3 is 16 amino acids long. CDR1 and CDR2 (germline): SNHLY, FYNNEI. With 7 bases clipped from V and 6 bases from J, the junction kept 14 bases outside the gene matches. The CDR3 region has the DNA TGTGCCAGCACCTTAGACCGGGACAGGATGGGTCAGCCCCAGCATTTT. Its protein is CASTLDRDRMGQPQHF. Together with reference TRBV2 and TRBJ1-5, the CDR3 gives the full variable domain: EPEVTQTPSHQVTQMGQEVILRCVPISNHLYFYWYRQILGQKVEFLVSFYNNEISEKSEIFDDQFSVERPDGSNFTLKIRSTKLEDSAMYFCASTLDRDRMGQPQHFGDGTRLSIL.

The chain has TRBV27 and TRBJ1-3, with TRBD1 matching 8 bases. The V segment lost 6 bases and the J segment 2 bases; nucleotides outside the gene matches: 3. The CDR3 runs 14 residues. CDR1 is MNHEY, CDR2 SMNVEV, per germline (reference sequence). CDR3 protein: CASRPTGAGNTIYF. The CDR3 nucleotides are TGTGCCAGCAGGCCGACAGGGGCTGGAAACACCATATATTTT.

The chain is built from TRBV7-9 and TRBJ2-5; D is perhaps TRBD2 (5 bases). The CDR3 length is 11 residues. Trimming removed 8 bases from V and 1 base from J, with 5 bases in between. Germline CDR1 is SEHNR and CDR2 is FQNEAQ (reference sequence). CDR3 coding DNA: TGTGCCAGCCGGGGCCAAGAGACCCAGTACTTC. Its protein is CASRGQETQYF.

This chain links TRBV5-1 with TRBJ1-6, with D maybe TRBD1 (6 bases). Germline V gene lookup returns CDR1 SGHRS and CDR2 YFSETQ. The CDR3 is made up of 14 amino acids. V was pared by 4 bases and J by 10 bases, with 15 bases between. The CDR3 loop is CASSRTGSGSPLHF. Written as DNA, the CDR3 is TGCGCCAGCAGCCGCACAGGGTCTGGCTCACCCCTCCACTTT.

The rearrangement joins TRBV2 to TRBJ1-1; no clear D gene. Germline V gene data show CDR1 as SNHLY and CDR2 as FYNNEI. The CDR3 runs to 13 residues. The V end lost 7 bases, the J end lost 10 bases, and 19 bases lay between the germline ends. The CDR3 DNA reads TGTGCCAGCAAGCCGGGAGATGGAGGTGTAGCTTTCTTT. Its protein product is CASKPGDGGVAFF.

The J gene is TRBJ1-3, the V gene TRBV19; D is unresolved. CDR3 length: 12 residues. Germline assignment: CDR1 LNHDA and CDR2 SQIVND (reference sequence). The V end lost 8 bases, the J end lost 2 bases, and 7 bases lay between the germline ends. CDR3: CASGLPGNTIYF. CDR3 sequence (DNA): TGTGCCAGTGGCCTCCCTGGAAACACCATATATTTT. Combining the CDR3 with reference TRBV19 and TRBJ1-3 gives the whole variable domain DGGITQSPKYLFRKEGQNVTLSCEQNLNHDAMYWYRQDPGQGLRLIYYSQIVNDFQKGDIAEGYSVSREKKESFPLTVTSAQKNPTAFYLCASGLPGNTIYFGEGSWLTVV.

The J gene is TRBJ1-6, the V gene TRBV3-1 (or the pseudogene TRBV3-2); D gene ambiguous. V was shortened by 1 base and J by 7 bases, with 5 bases between the two germline ends. From germline, CDR1 is LGHDT and CDR2 YNNKEL (reference sequence). The CDR3 extends over 13 amino acids. The CDR3 region is CASSQGVNSPLHF. The CDR3 bases are TGTGCCAGCAGCCAAGGCGTGAATTCACCCCTCCACTTT.

This chain joins TRBV25-1 and TRBJ1-6; 9 positions match TRBD1. This CDR3 spans 15 amino acids. In germline, CDR1 is MGHDK, CDR2 SYGVNS. The ends lost 2 bases at V and 9 bases at J; junction bases unmatched: 5. The CDR3 spells CASSEGTGQVSPLHF. CDR3 DNA: TGTGCCAGCAGTGAAGGGACAGGGCAAGTTTCACCCCTCCACTTT.

This sequence joins TRBV18 and TRBJ2-2, with a possible D match to TRBD1 (5 bases). The CDR3 runs to 16 residues. Trimming cost V 2 bases and J 4 bases, with 14 bases left between them. The germline V gene has CDR1 KGHSH and CDR2 LQKENI. The CDR3 DNA is TGTGCCAGCTCACCAACCCAGGGCCACGGCACCGGGGAGCTGTTTTTT. Translated, it gives CASSPTQGHGTGELFF. Looking up the rest from reference TRBV18 and TRBJ2-2 gives the full variable domain: NAGVMQNPRHLVRRRGQEARLRCSPMKGHSHVYWYRQLPEEGLKFMVYLQKENIIDESGMPKERFSAEFPKEGPSILRIQQVVRGDSAAYFCASSPTQGHGTGELFFGEGSRLTVL.

The chain joins TRBV5-8 to TRBJ2-3, with 8 bases aligning to TRBD2. Germline values: CDR1 SGHTS, CDR2 YDEGEE. The CDR3 is 18 residues long. The trim removed 7 bases at V and 4 bases at J, leaving 20 bases unmatched. CDR3 bases: TGTGCCAGCCCGCGACATCCGACGGGACTAGTACGATCAGATACGCAGTATTTT. As protein: CASPRHPTGLVRSDTQYF.

The J gene is TRBJ1-1, the V gene TRBV6-6; 8 bases match TRBD1. Germline V gene lookup returns CDR1 MNHNY and CDR2 SVGAGI (reference sequence). V lost 5 bases to trimming and J lost 1 base; unmatched junction nucleotides: 9. The CDR3 covers 16 residues. The CDR3 DNA reads TGTGCCAGCAGTGGTACAGGGGGGCCCTCGAACACTGAAGCTTTCTTT. Translated, it gives CASSGTGGPSNTEAFF.

This chain links TRBV7-3 with TRBJ2-1; D is possibly TRBD1 (6 bases). V was shortened by 1 base and J by 10 bases, with 14 bases between the two germline ends. Germline V gene data show CDR1 as SGHTA and CDR2 as FQGTGA. The CDR3 length is 14 residues. In DNA, the CDR3 is TGTGCCAGCAGCTTAATGGGGATGGACAGCGAGCAGTTCTTC. Protein: CASSLMGMDSEQFF.

This clone was seen many times. The chain joins TRBV28 to TRBJ1-4; unclear D gene. Germline CDR1 reads MDHEN; CDR2 reads SYDVKM. V shed 2 bases and J shed 8 bases, with 6 bases lying between them. The CDR3 has 12 amino acids. The CDR3 coding sequence is TGTGCCAGCAGTTTACATGTGGAAAAACTGTTTTTT. It is translated as CASSLHVEKLFF.

This chain connects TRBV5-1 to TRBJ1-2; the D gene is possibly TRBD1 (5 bases). This CDR3 has 15 residues. CDR1 is SGHRS and CDR2 is YFSETQ in the germline V gene. V lost 0 bases to trimming and J lost 5 bases, with 14 bases between them. The CDR3 spells CASSLGSGLMYGYTF. The CDR3 DNA sequence: TGCGCCAGCAGCTTGGGTTCAGGGTTGATGTATGGCTACACCTTC.

This clone appeared a few times. The chain uses TRBV19 and TRBJ2-3; possible D gene TRBD2, 6 bases. The CDR3 loop spans 13 amino acids. Trimming left V 1 base short and J 8 bases short, with 10 bases between. From germline, CDR1 is LNHDA and CDR2 SQIVND (reference sequence). The CDR3 here is CASSIGGGTTQYF. CDR3 nucleotide sequence: TGTGCCAGTAGTATAGGAGGCGGGACTACGCAGTATTTT.